These 14 T cell receptor beta chains were sequenced from one sample in a study of post-analysis software for immune sequencing data. Regarding the study as a whole: About 5 TRBV segments were significantly more frequent in patients than in controls. TRBV5-6, TRBV5-1 and TRBV20-1 were among these segments.

Included in the TCR beta cDNA libraries were unique molecular identifiers. TCRdb recomputed calls from the PCR reads with MiXCR, one row per CDR3 protein. The table records hundreds of thousands of distinct CDR3 sequences, about 39% of them present only once. These receptors' antigens are unknown. Sequencing used blood. These receptors were collected from a girl aged 2 to 10 with multiple sclerosis.

The chain links TRBV19 to TRBJ1-2, with TRBD1 matching 10 bases. From germline, CDR1 is LNHDA and CDR2 SQIVND (reference sequence). Germline trimming cut 3 bases from V and 6 bases from J; bases unmatched to any gene: 7. There are 15 residues in the CDR3. The CDR3 DNA follows: TGTGCCAGTAGTATCCGGGACAGGGGTCATGATGGCTACACCTTC. Translated, it gives CASSIRDRGHDGYTF.

V usage is TRBV5-1 and J usage is TRBJ2-3; tentatively, D is TRBD2 (6 bases). V was cut by 4 bases and J by 2 bases, with 17 bases left in between. The CDR3 extends over 16 amino acids. Germline CDR1 reads SGHRS; CDR2 reads YFSETQ. The CDR3 sequence: CASSGLSGVNTDTQYF. The CDR3 DNA reads TGCGCCAGCAGCGGGTTGTCGGGGGTGAACACAGATACGCAGTATTTT.

This clonotype turned up a few times. This CDR3 is CASSQVKRGVTNEQFF. The CDR3 bases are TGCGCCAGCAGCCAAGTGAAGCGGGGGGTAACCAATGAGCAGTTCTTC. This chain uses TRBV4-1 with TRBJ2-1; 9 bases are shared with TRBD2. With 1 base clipped from V and 6 bases from J, the junction kept 7 bases outside the gene matches. Looked up from germline, CDR1 is MGHRA and CDR2 is YSYEKL. This CDR3 spans 16 amino acids.

This rearrangement joins TRBV18 to TRBJ1-1; 7 bases align to TRBD1. In germline, CDR1 is KGHSH, CDR2 LQKENI. The V segment lost 6 bases and the J segment 2 bases; nucleotides outside the gene matches: 12. The CDR3 is 16 amino acids. CDR3 region: CASSSGEGAINTEAFF. The CDR3 nucleotides read TGTGCCAGCTCCTCGGGAGAGGGGGCGATTAACACTGAAGCTTTCTTT.

J is TRBJ2-7 and V is TRBV7-6; D not certain. Germline assignment: CDR1 SGHVS and CDR2 FNYEAQ. V was shortened by 4 bases and J by 0 bases, with 7 bases between the two germline ends. The CDR3 covers 13 residues. CDR3 sequence: CASSWSHSYEQYF. In nucleotides, the CDR3 is TGTGCCAGCAGCTGGTCCCACTCCTACGAGCAGTACTTC.

This clonotype occurred a few times. As DNA, the CDR3 is TGCGCCAGCAGCCAAGAGCCGGACAGGCCCTACGAGCAGTACTTC. This translates into CASSQEPDRPYEQYF. This sequence joins TRBV4-1 and TRBJ2-7, with TRBD1 matching 7 bases. Trimming at V came to 0 bases and at J to 2 bases, leaving 4 bases not matched to a gene. The length of the CDR3 is 15 residues. Germline CDR1 is MGHRA and CDR2 is YSYEKL.

CDR3 amino acids: CASSSGTDIYEQYF. CDR3 bases: TGCGCCAGCAGCTCCGGGACGGATATCTACGAGCAGTACTTC. The chain couples TRBV5-1 to TRBJ2-7; D is tentatively TRBD1 or TRBD2 (5 bases each). Looked up from germline, CDR1 is SGHRS and CDR2 is YFSETQ. Trimming removed 3 bases at V and 3 bases at J, with 13 bases between. The CDR3 contains 14 residues.

The CDR3 DNA follows: TGCAGCGCCAGCGGGAACTACGAGCAGTACTTC. Protein sequence: CSASGNYEQYF. V and J are TRBV29-1 and TRBJ2-7, with 7 bases matching TRBD2. Germline V gene sequence: CDR1 SQVTM, CDR2 ANQGSEA. The V gene end was trimmed by 7 bases and the J gene end by 3 bases; junction bases not matched to a gene: 3. The CDR3 spans 11 residues.

This clonotype occurred many times. The gene calls are TRBV7-3 and TRBJ2-1, with TRBD2 matching 10 bases. Germline V gene lookup returns CDR1 SGHTA and CDR2 FQGTGA. With V trimmed by 5 bases and J by 0 bases, 1 base remained unmatched. The CDR3 covers 15 residues. The CDR3 bases are TGTGCCAGCAGCCCTAGCGGGAGCTCCTACAATGAGCAGTTCTTC. Its translation is CASSPSGSSYNEQFF.

In this sample, this clonotype turned up many times. The genes are TRBV29-1 and TRBJ2-3; no clear D. This CDR3 is built from 12 residues. V was pared by 3 bases and J by 4 bases, with 8 bases between. Germline CDR1 is SQVTM and CDR2 is ANQGSEA. The CDR3 region is CSVELGPDTQYF. The DNA for the CDR3 is TGCAGCGTTGAGTTAGGTCCAGATACGCAGTATTTT.

V is TRBV3-1 and J is TRBJ2-2; tentatively, D is TRBD2 (7 bases). The CDR3 is made up of 13 amino acids. Between the trimmed V and J ends, which lost 8 bases and 5 bases, there was a span of 12 bases. The germline V gene encodes CDR1 LGHDT and CDR2 YNNKEL (reference sequence). As DNA, the CDR3 is TGTGCCAGCTCCGGGGGGCGGACCGGGGAGCTGTTTTTT. It translates to CASSGGRTGELFF.

This clonotype has more than one count but fewer than ten. This sequence joins TRBV20-1 and TRBJ2-3, with D perhaps matching TRBD2 (6 bases). CDR3 length: 13 amino acids. Trimming removed 5 bases at V and 10 bases at J, with 19 bases between. Looked up from germline, CDR1 is DFQATT and CDR2 is SNEGSKA (reference sequence). CDR3 in amino acids: CSADGTRPLSQYF. CDR3 coding DNA: TGCAGTGCTGACGGGACTCGTCCCCTATCGCAGTATTTT.

This clonotype was picked up many times. The genes are TRBV6-5 and TRBJ2-2; D is perhaps TRBD2 (6 bases). V was trimmed by 6 bases and J by 4 bases, leaving 21 bases between them. The CDR3 loop spans 17 amino acids. CDR1 and CDR2 from the germline V gene are MNHEY and SVGAGI. The CDR3: CASSIRTPSVGTGELFF. CDR3 DNA: TGTGCCAGCAGCATACGAACCCCTAGCGTAGGCACCGGGGAGCTGTTTTTT.

This clonotype was counted only a few times. This rearrangement joins TRBV7-6 to TRBJ2-1; a weak D match, TRBD1 (5 bases). Trimming pared 0 bases from V and 4 bases from J, leaving 10 bases between. This CDR3 has 15 amino acids. CDR1 is SGHVS, CDR2 FNYEAQ, per germline. The CDR3 reads CASSLAIDSYNEQFF. In nucleotides, the CDR3 is TGTGCCAGCAGCTTAGCAATCGACAGTTACAATGAGCAGTTCTTC.